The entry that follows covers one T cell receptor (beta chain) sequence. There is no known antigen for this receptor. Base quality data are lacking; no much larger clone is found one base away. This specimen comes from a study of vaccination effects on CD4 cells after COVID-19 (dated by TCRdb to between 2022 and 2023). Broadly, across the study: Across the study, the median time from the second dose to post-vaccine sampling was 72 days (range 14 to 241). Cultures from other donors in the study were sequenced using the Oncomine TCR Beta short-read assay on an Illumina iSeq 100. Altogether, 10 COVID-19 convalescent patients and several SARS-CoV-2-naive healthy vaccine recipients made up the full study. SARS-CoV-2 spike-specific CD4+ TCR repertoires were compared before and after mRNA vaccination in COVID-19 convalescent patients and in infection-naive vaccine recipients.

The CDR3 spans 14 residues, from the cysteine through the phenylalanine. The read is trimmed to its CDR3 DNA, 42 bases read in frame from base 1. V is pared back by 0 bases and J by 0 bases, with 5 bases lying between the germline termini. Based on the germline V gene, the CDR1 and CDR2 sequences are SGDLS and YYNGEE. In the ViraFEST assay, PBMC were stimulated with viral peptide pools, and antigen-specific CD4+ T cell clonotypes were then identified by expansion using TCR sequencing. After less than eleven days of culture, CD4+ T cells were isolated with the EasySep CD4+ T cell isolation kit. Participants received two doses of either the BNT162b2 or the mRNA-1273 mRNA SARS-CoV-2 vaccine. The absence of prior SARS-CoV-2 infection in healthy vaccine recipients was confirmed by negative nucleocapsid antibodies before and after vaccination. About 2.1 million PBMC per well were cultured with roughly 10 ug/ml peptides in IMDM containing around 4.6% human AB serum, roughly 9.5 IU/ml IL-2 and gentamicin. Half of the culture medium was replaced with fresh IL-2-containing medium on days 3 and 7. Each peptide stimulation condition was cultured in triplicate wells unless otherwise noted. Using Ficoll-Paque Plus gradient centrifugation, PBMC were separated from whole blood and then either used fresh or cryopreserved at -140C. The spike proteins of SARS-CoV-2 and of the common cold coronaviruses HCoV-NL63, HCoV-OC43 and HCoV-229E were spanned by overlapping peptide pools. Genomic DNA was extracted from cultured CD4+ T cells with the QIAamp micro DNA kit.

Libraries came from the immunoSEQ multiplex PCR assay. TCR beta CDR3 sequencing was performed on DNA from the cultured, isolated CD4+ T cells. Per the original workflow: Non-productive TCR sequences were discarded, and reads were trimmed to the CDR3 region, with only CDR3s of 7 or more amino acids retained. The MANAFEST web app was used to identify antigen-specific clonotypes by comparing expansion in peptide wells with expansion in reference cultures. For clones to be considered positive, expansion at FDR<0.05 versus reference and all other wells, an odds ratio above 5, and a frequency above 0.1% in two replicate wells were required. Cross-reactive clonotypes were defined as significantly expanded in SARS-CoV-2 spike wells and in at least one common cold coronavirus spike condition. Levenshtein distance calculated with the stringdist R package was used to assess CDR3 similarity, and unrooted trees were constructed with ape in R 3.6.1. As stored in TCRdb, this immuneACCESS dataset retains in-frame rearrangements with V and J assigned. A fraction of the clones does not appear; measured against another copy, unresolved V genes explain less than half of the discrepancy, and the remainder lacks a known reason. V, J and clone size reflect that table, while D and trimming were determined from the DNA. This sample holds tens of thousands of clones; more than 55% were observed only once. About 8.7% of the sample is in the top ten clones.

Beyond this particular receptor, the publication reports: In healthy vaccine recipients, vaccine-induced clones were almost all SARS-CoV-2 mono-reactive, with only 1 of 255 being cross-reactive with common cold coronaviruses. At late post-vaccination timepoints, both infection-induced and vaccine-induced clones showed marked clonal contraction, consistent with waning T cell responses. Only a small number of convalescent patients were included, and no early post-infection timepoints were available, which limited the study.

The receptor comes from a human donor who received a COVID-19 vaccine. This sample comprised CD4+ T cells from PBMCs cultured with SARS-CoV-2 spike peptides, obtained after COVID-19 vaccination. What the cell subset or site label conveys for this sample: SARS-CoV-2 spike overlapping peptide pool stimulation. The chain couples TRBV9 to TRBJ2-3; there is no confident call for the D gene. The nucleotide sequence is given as TGTGCCAGCAGCGTAGGGCAGAGCACAGATACGCAGTATTTT. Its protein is CASSVGQSTDTQYF. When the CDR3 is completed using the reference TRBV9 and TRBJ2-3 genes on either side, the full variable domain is DSGVTQTPKHLITATGQRVTLRCSPRSGDLSVYWYQQSLDQGLQFLIQYYNGEERAKGNILERFSAQQFPDLHSELNLSSLELGDSALYFCASSVGQSTDTQYFGPGTRLTVL.